Each of the 22 T cell receptor beta chains below was sequenced from the same sample in a study of identical twins. TCRdb reprocessed the 5' RACE reads with MiXCR, giving one entry per CDR3 protein. The table records about 790,000 distinct CDR3 sequences, approximately 18% of them present only once. The same sample was also used in a study of T cells expressing NK-cell markers.

Sequenced input: PBMCs. The receptors were gathered from a young woman in good health.

This clonotype was seen a single time. The chain couples TRBV13 to TRBJ2-3, with 7 bases fitting TRBD2. This CDR3 has 14 residues. Trimming took 5 bases from V and 5 from J; bases not matched to a gene: 7. Per the germline V gene, CDR1 is PRHDT and CDR2 is FYEKMQ (reference sequence). The CDR3 DNA follows: TGTGCCAGCAGCCCTCCTGGGGGGGAAGATACGCAGTATTTT. Translation: CASSPPGGEDTQYF.

The chain combines TRBV5-1 with TRBJ2-5, with D maybe TRBD2 (5 bases). V was shortened by 5 bases and J by 5 bases, with 10 bases between the two germline ends. CDR3 length: 12 residues. CDR1 SGHRS and CDR2 YFSETQ come from the germline V gene. CDR3 nucleotides: TGCGCCAGCAGTACTAGTATTGAGACCCAGTACTTC. It yields the protein CASSTSIETQYF.

This chain uses TRBV6-5 with TRBJ2-7; TRBD1 is a possible D gene (6 bases). The CDR3 loop spans 17 amino acids. Germline loops: CDR1 MNHEY, CDR2 SVGAGI. Trimming shortened V by 2 bases and J by 5 bases, and 22 bases separated the two germline ends. This CDR3 is CASSYLGMRGQSHEQYF. The CDR3 DNA is TGTGCCAGCAGTTACCTGGGAATGCGTGGACAGTCCCACGAGCAGTACTTC.

V usage is TRBV29-1 and J usage is TRBJ2-1; 9 bases match TRBD1. From germline, CDR1 is SQVTM and CDR2 ANQGSEA. The V gene end was trimmed by 3 bases and the J gene end by 2 bases; junction bases not matched to a gene: 8. The CDR3 contains 16 residues. The CDR3 DNA is TGCAGCGTTGAGGATGGACAGGGGAGGACCTACAATGAGCAGTTCTTC. Its protein is CSVEDGQGRTYNEQFF.

Concerning this clonotype: The junction shows a germline mismatch at one end, possibly a read error. CDR3 residues: CASSSDRLNTEALF. In DNA form, the CDR3 reads TGTGCCAGCAGTTCGGACAGACTGAACACTGAAGCTCTCTTT. The V gene is TRBV6-5, the J gene TRBJ1-1; D is perhaps TRBD1 (6 bases). The CDR3 extends over 14 amino acids. CDR1 MNHEY and CDR2 SVGAGI come from the germline V gene.

The genes are TRBV29-1 and TRBJ2-7; D perhaps matches TRBD1 (6 bases). The CDR3 covers 14 residues. The V end lost 4 bases, the J end lost 2 bases, and 15 bases lay between the germline ends. Germline V gene lookup returns CDR1 SQVTM and CDR2 ANQGSEA. The CDR3 bases are TGCAGCGTTGTGTGGGACAAACTTCCCTACGAGCAGTACTTC. It codes for CSVVWDKLPYEQYF.

V usage is TRBV5-1 and J usage is TRBJ2-3; D possibly corresponds to TRBD2 (5 bases). Germline V lookup: CDR1 SGHRS, CDR2 YFSETQ. The V gene lost 3 bases and the J gene lost 2 bases, with 10 bases spanning the gap. The CDR3 has 14 residues. CDR3 amino acids: CASSSSGNTDTQYF. Written as DNA, the CDR3 is TGCGCCAGCAGCTCGTCGGGGAACACAGATACGCAGTATTTT. Filled out from reference TRBV5-1 and TRBJ2-3, the complete variable domain reads KAGVTQTPRYLIKTRGQQVTLSCSPISGHRSVSWYQQTPGQGLQFLFEYFSETQRNKGNFPGRFSGRQFSNSRSEMNVSTLELGDSALYLCASSSSGNTDTQYFGPGTRLTVL.

This clonotype was counted a few times. The chain recombines TRBV20-1 with TRBJ2-2; possibly TRBD2 for D (6 bases). Trimming took off 0 bases at V and 1 base at J, with 18 bases between the two ends. The germline V gene has CDR1 DFQATT and CDR2 SNEGSKA (reference sequence). There are 18 residues in the CDR3. CDR3 loop: CSARDPSGAGLNTGELFF. CDR3 sequence (DNA): TGCAGTGCTAGAGACCCCTCCGGAGCGGGTCTGAACACCGGGGAGCTGTTTTTT.

The V and J genes are TRBV25-1 and TRBJ1-1; 11 bases are shared with TRBD1. The trim removed 5 bases at V and 5 bases at J, leaving 4 bases unmatched. The V gene's germline CDR1 is MGHDK and CDR2 SYGVNS. The CDR3 runs 14 residues. Here the CDR3 reads CASSTRDRGTEAFF. The CDR3 DNA reads as TGTGCCAGCAGTACCCGGGACAGGGGGACTGAAGCTTTCTTT.

This chain uses TRBV3-1 with TRBJ1-5, with D unresolved. The V gene lost 0 bases and the J gene lost 6 bases, with 6 bases spanning the gap. The CDR3 extends over 13 amino acids. CDR1 is LGHDT, CDR2 YNNKEL, per germline (reference sequence). CDR3 sequence reads: CASSQERAQPQHF. The CDR3 DNA reads as TGTGCCAGCAGCCAAGAACGCGCTCAGCCCCAGCATTTT.

This clonotype has only a few counts. V is TRBV21-1 and J is TRBJ2-3; the table's TRBD2 call for D was not verified on the DNA. TRBV21-1 constitutes a pseudogene. This CDR3 spans 17 amino acids. The CDR3 loop reads CASSRGEGEDHTDTQYF. CDR3 sequence (DNA): TGTGCCAGCAGCCGAGGGGAGGGGGAGGACCACACAGATACGCAGTATTTT.

V and J are TRBV5-5 and TRBJ2-3; 8 bases fit TRBD1. The CDR3 length is 15 residues. CDR1 and CDR2 (germline): SGHKS, YYEKEE (reference sequence). The junction had 10 bases not matched to a gene; V was cut back by 4 bases and J by 6 bases. CDR3 amino acids: CASSLIPHRGDTQYF. CDR3 DNA: TGTGCCAGCAGCCTGATCCCGCACAGGGGGGATACGCAGTATTTT.

The rearrangement joins TRBV12-3 or TRBV12-4 to TRBJ1-5, with D maybe TRBD1 (6 bases). Trimming removed 8 bases at V and 9 bases at J, with 17 bases between. The CDR3 is 13 residues long. CDR3 amino acids: CASRRWGAMPQHF. CDR3 nucleotide sequence: TGTGCCAGCCGTAGGTGGGGGGCCATGCCCCAGCATTTT.

The chain links TRBV11-3 to TRBJ1-1; D not resolved. Trimming pared 6 bases from V and 8 bases from J, leaving 19 bases between. The CDR3 covers 14 residues. CDR1 SGHNT and CDR2 YENEEA come from the germline V gene. Here the CDR3 DNA reads TGTGCCAGCAGATTAATTGGAATTGAGGGCGAAGCTTTCTTT. Its protein product is CASRLIGIEGEAFF.

This rearrangement joins TRBV6-1 to TRBJ2-3; TRBD1 might be the D (5 bases). Germline V gives CDR1 MNHNS, CDR2 SASEGT. V was cut by 4 bases and J by 6 bases, with 14 bases left in between. CDR3 length equals 14 residues. The CDR3 DNA reads as TGTGCCAGCAGTGTCGACGGGCAGGGCGATACGCAGTATTTT. As protein: CASSVDGQGDTQYF.

This clonotype has more than one count but fewer than ten. The V gene is TRBV12-3 or TRBV12-4, the J gene TRBJ1-1; TRBD1 is a possible D gene (6 bases). Trimming pared 5 bases from V and 4 bases from J, leaving 11 bases between. This CDR3 contains 13 residues. Here the CDR3 DNA reads TGTGCCAGCAGTCTCAGCAGGGGCACTGAAGCTTTCTTT. The encoded protein is CASSLSRGTEAFF.

This rearrangement joins TRBV10-1 to TRBJ2-3; D not certain. The germline CDR1 and CDR2 sequences are WNHNN and SYGVQD (reference sequence). The CDR3 runs to 13 residues. Trimming left V 4 bases short and J 3 bases short, with 8 bases between. CDR3 protein: CASSADPTDTQYF. CDR3 in DNA: TGCGCCAGCAGTGCGGACCCTACAGATACGCAGTATTTT.

This chain connects TRBV20-1 to TRBJ1-1; 8 bases are shared with TRBD1. The CDR3 is made up of 14 amino acids. The V gene end was trimmed by 4 bases and the J gene end by 5 bases; junction bases not matched to a gene: 9. Germline CDR1 is DFQATT and CDR2 is SNEGSKA (reference sequence). CDR3 loop: CSATDRARGTEAFF. CDR3 in DNA: TGCAGTGCTACGGACAGGGCGAGAGGTACTGAAGCTTTCTTT.

V is TRBV3-1 and J is TRBJ2-1; weak D call: TRBD2 (5 bases). The V end was cut by 0 bases, the J end by 0 bases, with 9 bases between. This CDR3 region has 16 residues. Germline V gives CDR1 LGHDT, CDR2 YNNKEL (reference sequence). CDR3 amino acids: CASSQDRRSSYNEQFF. The CDR3 nucleotides read TGTGCCAGCAGCCAAGATAGGAGGAGCTCCTACAATGAGCAGTTCTTC.

This clonotype was seen only a few times. This chain joins TRBV12-5 and TRBJ2-1; 8 positions match TRBD2. The germline V gene has CDR1 LGHNT and CDR2 FRNRAP. This CDR3 contains 15 residues. With V trimmed by 3 bases and J by 6 bases, 7 bases remained unmatched. In DNA, the CDR3 is TGTGCTAGTGGTTTTCGGATAGCGGGAACCAATGAGCAGTTCTTC. Translated: CASGFRIAGTNEQFF.

The chain joins TRBV12-3 or TRBV12-4 to TRBJ1-1; D possibly corresponds to TRBD1 (5 bases). Trimming took off 2 bases at V and 6 bases at J, with 13 bases between the two ends. The CDR3 spans 14 residues. The DNA of the CDR3 is TGTGCCAGCAGTTTAACAGGTCCAAGGTCTGAAGCTTTCTTT. It translates to CASSLTGPRSEAFF.

The sample holds a few counts of this clonotype. The rearrangement uses TRBV12-3 or TRBV12-4 and TRBJ2-1; 11 positions agree with TRBD2. The V and J ends lost 0 bases and 9 bases, in that order; junction bases with no gene match: 13. The CDR3 totals 18 residues. Here the CDR3 reads CASSLATLAGGPGVEQFF. The DNA for the CDR3 is TGTGCCAGCAGTTTAGCGACCCTAGCGGGGGGCCCGGGGGTTGAGCAGTTCTTC.